This T cell receptor beta chain was sequenced in a study of T-cell reconstitution after alpha-beta-depleted transplantation in children. The CDR3 contains 16 residues. V was trimmed by 1 base and J by 2 bases, leaving 11 bases between them. The germline V gene has CDR1 LNHDA and CDR2 SQIVND (reference sequence). This sample's TCRbeta library carried unique molecular identifier barcodes. MiXCR was run by TCRdb on the PCR reads, yielding one entry per CDR3 protein. The data hold a few hundred thousand distinct CDR3 sequences, with 10% to 13% observed a single time. The source material was PBMCs from the stem cell graft donor, sampled from the stem cell graft. The receptor's source is a human donor who donated a stem cell graft to a child with acute lymphoblastic leukemia. The rearrangement links TRBV19 to TRBJ2-2; D is tentatively TRBD1 or TRBD2 (5 bases each). CDR3 in DNA: TGTGCCAGTAGTATAGTTTCCGGGACCAACACCGGGGAGCTGTTTTTT. Translation: CASSIVSGTNTGELFF.